The 25 T cell receptor beta chains reported below all come from one sample, sequenced in a study of T cell responses to AZD1222 COVID-19 vaccine. TCRdb keeps only in-frame clones here, not all; method: immunoSEQ multiplex PCR. Counted here are approximately 52,000 clones, 80% to 90% occurring once; the ten biggest clones make up roughly 2.6%. The sequencing here drew on peripheral blood, taken 28 days after the second AZD1222 dose. These receptors all come from an adult who received the AZD1222 COVID-19 vaccine.

The V call is TRBV2, the J call TRBJ1-2; weak D call: TRBD1 (5 bases). Trimming left V 4 bases short and J 3 bases short, with 9 bases between. The CDR3 loop spans 13 amino acids. CDR1 is SNHLY, CDR2 FYNNEI, per germline. The CDR3 DNA follows: TGTGCCAGCAGTGGGAGCAGGGACTATGGCTACACCTTC. Its protein product is CASSGSRDYGYTF.

The chain employs TRBV27 and TRBJ2-7, with D possibly matching TRBD1 (5 bases). The CDR3 runs 13 residues. Looked up from germline, CDR1 is MNHEY and CDR2 is SMNVEV (reference sequence). The germline V and J ends were trimmed by 5 bases and 5 bases, with 13 bases remaining between them. Here the CDR3 reads CASSKAGKDEQYF. Here the CDR3 DNA reads TGTGCCAGCAGTAAGGCAGGGAAGGACGAGCAGTACTTC.

This clone has only one observation. The V call is TRBV27, the J call TRBJ2-1; D may be TRBD1 (5 bases). V was clipped by 4 bases and J by 0 bases, with 13 bases between them. Germline loops: CDR1 MNHEY, CDR2 SMNVEV (reference sequence). The CDR3 is 16 residues long. In DNA form, the CDR3 reads TGTGCCAGCAGTTCCTGGACACATAGCTCCTACAATGAGCAGTTCTTC. Translation gives CASSSWTHSSYNEQFF.

The rearrangement joins TRBV29-1 to TRBJ1-1; D unresolved. Between the trimmed V and J ends, which lost 3 bases and 1 base, there was a span of 9 bases. The length of the CDR3 is 13 residues. The germline gives CDR1 SQVTM, CDR2 ANQGSEA. CDR3: CSVDQAGNTEAFF. CDR3 DNA: TGCAGCGTTGATCAGGCAGGGAACACTGAAGCTTTCTTT.

The chain combines TRBV29-1 with TRBJ1-1, with D tentatively TRBD1 (5 bases). Germline CDR1 SQVTM, CDR2 ANQGSEA. V was shortened by 7 bases and J by 5 bases, with 23 bases between the two germline ends. The CDR3 has 15 amino acids. The CDR3 is CSDDDLLLGGTEAFF. Written as DNA, the CDR3 is TGCAGCGACGACGATTTACTCCTGGGGGGTACTGAAGCTTTCTTT. Supplemented by reference TRBV29-1 and TRBJ1-1, the full variable domain reads SAVISQKPSRDICQRGTSLTIQCQVDSQVTMMFWYRQQPGQSLTLIATANQGSEATYESGFVIDKFPISRPNLTFSTLTVSNMSPEDSSIYLCSDDDLLLGGTEAFFGQGTRLTVV.

The rearrangement links TRBV11-2 to TRBJ2-7, with 13 nucleotides matching TRBD2. With V trimmed by 5 bases and J by 7 bases, 2 bases remained unmatched. Germline CDR1 SGHAT, CDR2 FQNNGV. The CDR3 runs 13 residues. CDR3 sequence reads: CASSMGLAGEQYF. CDR3 DNA: TGTGCCAGCAGCATGGGACTAGCGGGGGAGCAGTACTTC.

In this sample, this clone turned up once. The chain is built from TRBV29-1 and TRBJ2-1; D is tentatively TRBD1 or TRBD2 (5 bases each). The germline V gene encodes CDR1 SQVTM and CDR2 ANQGSEA. The CDR3 sequence is 14 residues long. The germline V and J ends were trimmed by 4 bases and 9 bases, with 19 bases remaining between them. CDR3 sequence reads: CSVAPGTGSGEQFF. CDR3 DNA sequence: TGCAGCGTTGCGCCCGGGACGGGTAGTGGTGAGCAGTTCTTC.

The CDR3 here is CASSLIAGYTGELFF. The CDR3 DNA reads TGCGCCAGCAGCTTGATAGCGGGATACACCGGGGAGCTGTTTTTT. V usage is TRBV5-1 and J usage is TRBJ2-2, with 8 bases that match TRBD2. CDR1 SGHRS and CDR2 YFSETQ come from the germline V gene. The CDR3 contains 15 residues. The J segment lost 3 bases and the V segment lost 1 base, leaving 2 bases of the junction unmatched.

The rearrangement uses TRBV5-1 and TRBJ2-7; TRBD2 is a possible D gene (6 bases). CDR1 and CDR2 from the germline V gene are SGHRS and YFSETQ. The CDR3 contains 18 residues. The V end was cut by 0 bases, the J end by 0 bases, with 19 bases between. CDR3 sequence reads: CASSLDSPSGPSSYEQYF. CDR3 DNA: TGCGCCAGCAGCTTGGACAGCCCGAGCGGGCCGAGCTCCTACGAGCAGTACTTC.

This clone was detected a few times. J is TRBJ1-1 and V is TRBV29-1; D is undetermined. The CDR3 is 13 residues long. V lost 7 bases and J lost 0, with 12 bases in between. Germline V gene lookup returns CDR1 SQVTM and CDR2 ANQGSEA. This CDR3 reads CSANKGLNTEAFF. The CDR3 nucleotides are TGCAGCGCTAATAAAGGCCTGAACACTGAAGCTTTCTTT.

This chain joins TRBV2 and TRBJ2-1, with TRBD2 identical over 10 bases. CDR1 SNHLY and CDR2 FYNNEI come from the germline V gene. The CDR3 covers 16 residues. The J segment lost 8 bases and the V segment lost 6 bases, leaving 13 bases of the junction unmatched. The CDR3 region has the DNA TGTGCCAGCAGGTCGCCTAGCGGGAGCTTTCTCGATGAGCAGTTCTTC. Translating it yields CASRSPSGSFLDEQFF.

This chain links TRBV25-1 with TRBJ2-7; the D gene is possibly TRBD1 (6 bases). The CDR3 is made up of 14 amino acids. CDR1 and CDR2 (germline): MGHDK, SYGVNS. Trimming took off 3 bases at V and 6 bases at J, with 15 bases between the two ends. The CDR3 DNA follows: TGTGCCAGCAGTGATGCCAGGGGCGCGGGCGAGCAGTACTTC. This gives the protein CASSDARGAGEQYF.

V gene TRBV28 combines with J gene TRBJ2-3; 7 nucleotides match TRBD1. Germline V lookup: CDR1 MDHEN, CDR2 SYDVKM. Trimming at V came to 6 bases and at J to 6 bases, leaving 12 bases not matched to a gene. The length of the CDR3 is 15 residues. Here the CDR3 DNA reads TGTGCCAGCAGCTCCGTCCAGGGGGTTGGTGATACGCAGTATTTT. It codes for CASSSVQGVGDTQYF.

The CDR3 region has the DNA TGTGCCAGCACCCTGATGGTCCCGTCGACTGAAGCTTTCTTT. Translating gives CASTLMVPSTEAFF. The gene calls are TRBV6-5 and TRBJ1-1; D gene ambiguous. Germline V CDR1 and CDR2: MNHEY, SVGAGI. The CDR3 runs 14 residues. Trimming left V 7 bases short and J 5 bases short, with 17 bases between.

This chain links TRBV3-1 (or the pseudogene TRBV3-2) with TRBJ2-3; D possibly corresponds to TRBD1 (5 bases). The CDR3 loop spans 14 amino acids. The V end was cut by 3 bases, the J end by 4 bases, with 11 bases between. The germline V gene encodes CDR1 LGHDT and CDR2 YNNKEL (reference sequence). The CDR3 protein is CASSHRVSADTQYF. In DNA, the CDR3 is TGTGCCAGCAGCCACAGGGTGTCGGCAGATACGCAGTATTTT.

V usage is TRBV29-1 and J usage is TRBJ2-2; the D call may be TRBD1 or TRBD2 (5 bases each). CDR3 length equals 13 residues. V dropped 6 bases and J dropped 1 base, with 9 bases sitting between them. In germline, CDR1 is SQVTM, CDR2 ANQGSEA. CDR3 sequence: CSVSGQNTGELFF. DNA of the CDR3: TGCAGCGTCAGCGGACAGAACACCGGGGAGCTGTTTTTT.

The chain carries TRBV5-4 and TRBJ2-5; D is ambiguous. With 3 bases removed from V and 2 bases from J, the gap between germline ends came to 2 bases. Germline CDR1 is SGHNT and CDR2 is YYREEE (reference sequence). The CDR3 consists of 11 residues. The CDR3: CASSSQETQYF. The CDR3 DNA follows: TGTGCCAGCAGCTCTCAAGAGACCCAGTACTTC.

The chain combines TRBV6-5 with TRBJ2-1; D is unclear. CDR1 and CDR2 (germline): MNHEY, SVGAGI. V lost 6 bases and J lost 4, with 4 bases in between. This CDR3 comprises 11 residues. The DNA for the CDR3 is TGTGCCAGCAGGGAGTACAATGAGCAGTTCTTC. Translated: CASREYNEQFF.

A single count supports this clone. The rearrangement links TRBV27 to TRBJ2-1; 8 nucleotides match TRBD2. This CDR3 has 15 residues. The trim removed 5 bases at V and 9 bases at J, leaving 12 bases unmatched. CDR1 and CDR2 (germline): MNHEY, SMNVEV (reference sequence). CDR3 DNA sequence: TGTGCCAGCAGTCCAACGGGACTAGTAGGTGGTGAGCAGTTCTTC. Protein product: CASSPTGLVGGEQFF.

This clone has a handful of counts. The rearrangement joins TRBV4-2 to TRBJ2-7; D is uncertain. CDR3 length: 16 amino acids. Germline lookup yields CDR1 LGHNA and CDR2 YNFKEQ. V was clipped by 0 bases and J by 9 bases, with 21 bases between them. CDR3 protein: CASSQDRSGAFSTQYF. CDR3 DNA: TGTGCCAGCAGCCAAGATCGTTCAGGAGCTTTCAGCACGCAGTACTTC.

The chain links TRBV4-1 to TRBJ1-3; D call uncertain. V lost 0 bases and J 4 bases, leaving 7 bases between the germline ends. Germline V gene lookup returns CDR1 MGHRA and CDR2 YSYEKL. The CDR3 has 14 amino acids. CDR3 sequence: CASSQDAAGNTIYF. CDR3 in DNA: TGCGCCAGCAGCCAAGACGCAGCCGGAAACACCATATATTTT.

The J gene is TRBJ1-2, the V gene TRBV29-1; perhaps TRBD1 as D (5 bases). CDR3 length equals 13 residues. The V end was cut by 5 bases, the J end by 8 bases, with 18 bases between. Germline assignment: CDR1 SQVTM and CDR2 ANQGSEA. The CDR3 bases are TGCAGCGTTAGAAACGTAGGGGCGCGCGGCTACACCTTC. It codes for CSVRNVGARGYTF.

The V gene is TRBV4-1, the J gene TRBJ2-1; 9 bases align to TRBD2. Germline V gene sequence: CDR1 MGHRA, CDR2 YSYEKL. The CDR3 runs to 17 residues. The ends lost 4 bases at V and 2 bases at J; junction bases unmatched: 9. CDR3 in amino acids: CASSRLWTSEAYNEQFF. As DNA, the CDR3 is TGCGCCAGCAGCCGATTATGGACTAGCGAAGCCTACAATGAGCAGTTCTTC.

The genes are TRBV29-1 and TRBJ2-7; D ambiguous. V dropped 4 bases and J dropped 3 bases, with 10 bases sitting between them. Germline values: CDR1 SQVTM, CDR2 ANQGSEA. CDR3 length: 12 residues. CDR3 DNA sequence: TGCAGCGTTGGACGGGCAGGCTACGAGCAGTACTTC. Amino acid sequence: CSVGRAGYEQYF.

The DNA for the CDR3 is TGTGCCAGTAGTATAGGAGACATCACGGGTGAAGCTTTCTTT. Translated: CASSIGDITGEAFF. The rearrangement links TRBV19 to TRBJ1-1; D gene uncertain. The CDR3 covers 14 residues. CDR1 LNHDA and CDR2 SQIVND come from the germline V gene (reference sequence). V dropped 1 base and J dropped 7 bases, with 13 bases sitting between them.